This TCR beta chain comes out of a study of blood T cell repertoires in COVID-19. Study overall: Specimens from acute and convalescent COVID-19 originated in the United States, Italy and Spain. PBMCs, B-cell-depleted T cells, or T cells provided the cDNA or gDNA that made up the material.

Per the original data handling: Using reference gene primer amplification, nucleated cell counts were estimated. Clones were sequenced by immunoSEQ multiplex PCR, and TCRdb holds only the in-frame ones, with some missing. The V and J calls and the clone size are those of that table, but D and trimming were determined from the DNA. The sample includes more than 45,000 clones, approximately 86% of them seen just once. In this sample, this clone turned up a few times. Looked up from germline, CDR1 is SGHKS and CDR2 is YYEKEE (reference sequence). V was clipped by 6 bases and J by 5 bases; unmatched bases: 11. The CDR3 totals 16 residues.

The clonotype originates from a man in his sixties with active or convalescent COVID-19. The specimen was peripheral blood. The chain joins TRBV5-5 to TRBJ2-2; 9 bases fit TRBD1. The chain's CDR3 is CASIPAGGQGTGELFF. The DNA for the CDR3 is TGTGCCAGCATACCGGCTGGGGGACAGGGAACCGGGGAGCTGTTTTTT.